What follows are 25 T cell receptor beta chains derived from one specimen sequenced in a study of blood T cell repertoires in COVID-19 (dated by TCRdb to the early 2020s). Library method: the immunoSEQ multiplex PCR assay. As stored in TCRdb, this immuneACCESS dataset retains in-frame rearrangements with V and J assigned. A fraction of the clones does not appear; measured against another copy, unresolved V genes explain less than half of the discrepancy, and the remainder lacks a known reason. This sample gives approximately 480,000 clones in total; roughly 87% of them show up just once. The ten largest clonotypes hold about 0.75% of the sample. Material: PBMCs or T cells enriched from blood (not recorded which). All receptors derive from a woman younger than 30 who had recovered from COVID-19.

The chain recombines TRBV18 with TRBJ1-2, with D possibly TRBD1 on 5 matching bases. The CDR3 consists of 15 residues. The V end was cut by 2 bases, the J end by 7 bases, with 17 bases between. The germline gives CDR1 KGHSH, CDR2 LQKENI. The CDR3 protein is CASSPGGGERSGYTF. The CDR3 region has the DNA TGTGCCAGCTCACCAGGCGGAGGGGAAAGGAGTGGCTACACCTTC.

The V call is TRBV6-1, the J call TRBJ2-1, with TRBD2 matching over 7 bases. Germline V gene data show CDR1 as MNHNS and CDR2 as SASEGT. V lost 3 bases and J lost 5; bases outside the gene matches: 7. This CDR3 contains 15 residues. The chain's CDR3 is CASSDGKGRDNEQFF. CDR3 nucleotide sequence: TGTGCCAGCAGTGATGGAAAAGGGAGGGACAATGAGCAGTTCTTC.

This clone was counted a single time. This chain's CDR3 is CASSQDIMNYGYTF. CDR3 coding DNA: TGTGCCAGCTCACAAGACATAATGAACTATGGCTACACCTTC. V usage is TRBV18 and J usage is TRBJ1-2; D gene uncertain. Germline V gene lookup returns CDR1 KGHSH and CDR2 LQKENI. Trimming shortened V by 4 bases and J by 2 bases, and 11 bases separated the two germline ends. The CDR3 loop spans 14 amino acids.

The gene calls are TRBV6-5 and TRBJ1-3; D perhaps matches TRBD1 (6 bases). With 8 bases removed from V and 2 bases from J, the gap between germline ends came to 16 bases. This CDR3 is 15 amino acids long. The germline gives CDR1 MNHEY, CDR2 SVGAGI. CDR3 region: CASREDSGAGNTIYF. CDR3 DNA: TGTGCCAGCCGCGAGGACAGCGGGGCTGGAAACACCATATATTTT.

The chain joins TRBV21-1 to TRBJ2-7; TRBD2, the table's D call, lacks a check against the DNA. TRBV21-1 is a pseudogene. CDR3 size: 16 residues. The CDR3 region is CASSTPAGVRPYEQYF. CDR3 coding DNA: TGTGCCAGCAGCACGCCGGCGGGGGTCAGGCCCTACGAGCAGTACTTC.

CDR3 in amino acids: CASSALTSGGDKGHIQYF. DNA for the CDR3: TGTGCCAGCAGCGCGCTAACTAGCGGGGGCGATAAAGGGCACATTCAGTACTTC. This rearrangement joins TRBV7-2 to TRBJ2-4, with TRBD2 matching over 11 bases. CDR1 SGHTA and CDR2 FQGNSA come from the germline V gene. CDR3 size: 18 residues. J gave up 8 bases and V 5 bases, and 17 bases lay outside the gene matches. The variable domain in full, completed from reference TRBV7-2 and TRBJ2-4, reads GAGVSQSPSNKVTEKGKDVELRCDPISGHTALYWYRQSLGQGLEFLIYFQGNSAPDKSGLPSDRFSAERTGGSVSTLTIQRTQQEDSAVYLCASSALTSGGDKGHIQYFGAGTRLSVL.

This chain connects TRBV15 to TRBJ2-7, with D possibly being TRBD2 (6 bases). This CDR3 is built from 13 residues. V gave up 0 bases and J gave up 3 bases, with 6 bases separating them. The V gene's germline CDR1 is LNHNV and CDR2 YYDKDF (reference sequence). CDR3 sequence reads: CATSRDGGYEQYF. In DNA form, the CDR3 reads TGTGCCACCAGCAGAGACGGGGGCTACGAGCAGTACTTC.

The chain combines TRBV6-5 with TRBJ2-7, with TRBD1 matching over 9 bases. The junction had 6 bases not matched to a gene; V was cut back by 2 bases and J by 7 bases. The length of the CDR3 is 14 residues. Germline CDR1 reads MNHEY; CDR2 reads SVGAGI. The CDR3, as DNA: TGTGCCAGCAGTTACGGGACAGGGAATACGGAGCAGTACTTC. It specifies CASSYGTGNTEQYF.

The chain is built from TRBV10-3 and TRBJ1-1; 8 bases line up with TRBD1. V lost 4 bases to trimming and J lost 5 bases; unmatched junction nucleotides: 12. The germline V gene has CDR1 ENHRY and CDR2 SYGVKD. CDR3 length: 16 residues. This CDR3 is CAISGAGGAGGTEAFF. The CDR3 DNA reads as TGTGCCATCAGTGGGGCAGGGGGCGCGGGCGGTACTGAAGCTTTCTTT.

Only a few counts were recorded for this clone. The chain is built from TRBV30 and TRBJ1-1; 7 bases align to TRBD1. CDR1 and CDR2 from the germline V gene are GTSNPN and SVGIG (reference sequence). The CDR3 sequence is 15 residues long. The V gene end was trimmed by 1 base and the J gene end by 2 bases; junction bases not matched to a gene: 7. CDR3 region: CAWSARTGTNTEAFF. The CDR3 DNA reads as TGTGCCTGGAGTGCCCGGACAGGTACTAACACTGAAGCTTTCTTT.

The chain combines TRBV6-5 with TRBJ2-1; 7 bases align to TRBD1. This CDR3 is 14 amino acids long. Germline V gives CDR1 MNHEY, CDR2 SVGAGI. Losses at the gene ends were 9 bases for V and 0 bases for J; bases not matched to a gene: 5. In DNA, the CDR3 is TGTGCCAGTAGACAGGGATCCTCCTACAATGAGCAGTTCTTC. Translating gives CASRQGSSYNEQFF.

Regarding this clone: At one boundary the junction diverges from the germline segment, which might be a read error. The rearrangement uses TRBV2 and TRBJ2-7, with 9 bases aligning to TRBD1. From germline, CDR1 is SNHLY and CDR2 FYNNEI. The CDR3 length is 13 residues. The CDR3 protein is CASSEQPGQGHIF. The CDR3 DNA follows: TGTGCCAGCAGTGAACAACCGGGACAGGGACACATCTTC.

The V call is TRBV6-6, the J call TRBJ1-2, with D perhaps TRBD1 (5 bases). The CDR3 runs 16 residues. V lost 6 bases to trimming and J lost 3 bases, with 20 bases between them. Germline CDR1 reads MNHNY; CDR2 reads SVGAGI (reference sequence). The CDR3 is CASSPYRQSVDYGYTF. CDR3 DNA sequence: TGTGCCAGCAGCCCCTATCGACAGTCCGTCGACTATGGCTACACCTTC.

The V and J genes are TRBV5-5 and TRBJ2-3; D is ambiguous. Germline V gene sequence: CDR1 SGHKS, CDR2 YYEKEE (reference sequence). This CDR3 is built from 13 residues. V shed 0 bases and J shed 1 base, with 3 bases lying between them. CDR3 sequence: CASSLGGTDTQYF. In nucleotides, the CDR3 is TGTGCCAGCAGCTTGGGCGGCACAGATACGCAGTATTTT.

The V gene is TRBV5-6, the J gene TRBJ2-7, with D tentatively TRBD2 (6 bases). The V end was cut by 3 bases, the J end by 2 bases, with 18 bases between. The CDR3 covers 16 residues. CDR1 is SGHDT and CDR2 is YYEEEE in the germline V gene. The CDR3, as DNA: TGTGCCAGCAGCTCGGGACTCCTGGGATCCCCCTACGAGCAGTACTTC. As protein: CASSSGLLGSPYEQYF. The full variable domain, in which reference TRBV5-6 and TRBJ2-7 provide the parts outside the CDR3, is DAGVTQSPTHLIKTRGQQVTLRCSPKSGHDTVSWYQQALGQGPQFIFQYYEEEERQRGNFPDRFSGHQFPNYSSELNVNALLLGDSALYLCASSSGLLGSPYEQYFGPGTRLTVT.

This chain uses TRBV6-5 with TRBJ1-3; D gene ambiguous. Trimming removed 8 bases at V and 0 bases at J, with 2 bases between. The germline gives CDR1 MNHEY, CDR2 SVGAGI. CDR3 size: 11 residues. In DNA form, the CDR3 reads TGTGCCAGCCACTCTGGAAACACCATATATTTT. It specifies CASHSGNTIYF.

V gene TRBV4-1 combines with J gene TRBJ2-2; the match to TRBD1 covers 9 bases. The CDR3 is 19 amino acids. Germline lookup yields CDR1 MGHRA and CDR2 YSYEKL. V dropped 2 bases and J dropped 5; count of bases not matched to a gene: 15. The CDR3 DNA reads TGCGCCAGCAGCCAACCTCCGTCCCGGACAGGGGATTTAACCGGGGAGCTGTTTTTT. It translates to CASSQPPSRTGDLTGELFF.

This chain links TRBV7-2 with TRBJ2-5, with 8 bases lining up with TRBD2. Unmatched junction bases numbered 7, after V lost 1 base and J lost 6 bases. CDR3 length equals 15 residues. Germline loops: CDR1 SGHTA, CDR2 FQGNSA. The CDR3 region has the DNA TGTGCCAGCAGCTTAGATCGCGGGGGGCGCAAGACCCAGTACTTC. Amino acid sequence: CASSLDRGGRKTQYF. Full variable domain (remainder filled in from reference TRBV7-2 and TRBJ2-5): GAGVSQSPSNKVTEKGKDVELRCDPISGHTALYWYRQSLGQGLEFLIYFQGNSAPDKSGLPSDRFSAERTGGSVSTLTIQRTQQEDSAVYLCASSLDRGGRKTQYFGPGTRLLVL.

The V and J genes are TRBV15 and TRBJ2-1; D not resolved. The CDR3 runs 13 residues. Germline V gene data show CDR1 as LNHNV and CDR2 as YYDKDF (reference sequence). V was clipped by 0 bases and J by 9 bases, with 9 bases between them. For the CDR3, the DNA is TGTGCCACCAGCAGAGATAATGGCGGTGAGCAGTTCTTC. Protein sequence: CATSRDNGGEQFF.

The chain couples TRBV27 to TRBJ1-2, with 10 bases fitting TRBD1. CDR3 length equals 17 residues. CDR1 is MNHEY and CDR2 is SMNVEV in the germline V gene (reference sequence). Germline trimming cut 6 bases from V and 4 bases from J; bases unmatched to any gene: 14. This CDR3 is CASRRQPPGQGLYGYTF. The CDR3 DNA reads TGTGCCAGCAGGAGACAACCCCCGGGACAGGGGCTCTATGGCTACACCTTC.

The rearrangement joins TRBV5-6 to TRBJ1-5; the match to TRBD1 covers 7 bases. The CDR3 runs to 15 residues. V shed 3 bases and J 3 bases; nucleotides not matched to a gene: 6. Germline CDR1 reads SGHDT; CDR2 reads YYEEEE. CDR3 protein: CASSSRGVYNQPQHF. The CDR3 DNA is TGTGCCAGCAGCTCCAGGGGGGTATACAATCAGCCCCAGCATTTT.

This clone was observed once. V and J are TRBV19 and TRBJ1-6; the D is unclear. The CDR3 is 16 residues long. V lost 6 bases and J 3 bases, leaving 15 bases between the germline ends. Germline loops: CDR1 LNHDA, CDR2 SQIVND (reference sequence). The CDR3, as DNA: TGTGCCAGTAGAGGAGGACCGCCACTCTATAATTCACCCCTCCACTTT. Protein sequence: CASRGGPPLYNSPLHF.

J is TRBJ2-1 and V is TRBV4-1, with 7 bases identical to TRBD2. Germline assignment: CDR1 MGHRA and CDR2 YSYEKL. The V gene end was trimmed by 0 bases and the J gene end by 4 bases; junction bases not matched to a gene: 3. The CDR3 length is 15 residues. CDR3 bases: TGCGCCAGCAGCCAAGAATCCGGGGGGTACAATGAGCAGTTCTTC. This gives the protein CASSQESGGYNEQFF.

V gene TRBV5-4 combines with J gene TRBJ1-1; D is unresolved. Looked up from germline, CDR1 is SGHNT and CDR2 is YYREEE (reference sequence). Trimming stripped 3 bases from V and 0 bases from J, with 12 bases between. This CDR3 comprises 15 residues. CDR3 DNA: TGTGCCAGCAGCTCCTTAGGACTGTTGAACACTGAAGCTTTCTTT. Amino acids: CASSSLGLLNTEAFF.

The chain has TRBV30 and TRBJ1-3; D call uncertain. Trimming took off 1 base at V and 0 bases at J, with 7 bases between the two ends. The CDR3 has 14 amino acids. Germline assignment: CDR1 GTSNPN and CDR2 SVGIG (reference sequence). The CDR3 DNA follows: TGTGCCTGGAGTGAGGAGTACTCTGGAAACACCATATATTTT. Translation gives CAWSEEYSGNTIYF.